The 22 T cell receptor beta chains reported below all come from one sample, sequenced in a study of beta chain features in type 1 diabetes. General study findings and limits: Significant though moderate, a shortening of TCRB CDR3s appeared in all four CD4+ subsets of Type 1 diabetes patients.

TCRB transcripts that were expressed got sequenced, as all of the isolated RNA had been reverse transcribed. Produced via immunoSEQ multiplex PCR; TCRdb's table is partial and in-frame only. The profile shows fewer than 450,000 clones, roughly 14% of them singletons. Antigen specificity for these receptors is unknown. The sample consisted of naive CD4+ T cells from blood. The receptors come from a woman between 18 and 29 years old with type 1 diabetes.

The chain has TRBV20-1 and TRBJ2-1, with TRBD1 identical over 7 bases. The trim removed 8 bases at V and 2 bases at J, leaving 0 bases unmatched. This CDR3 has 11 residues. Germline V gives CDR1 DFQATT, CDR2 SNEGSKA (reference sequence). CDR3 DNA: TGCAGTCAGGGGGCCTACAATGAGCAGTTCTTC. Translating gives CSQGAYNEQFF.

In its sample, this clone was seen a few times. The V and J genes are TRBV10-1 and TRBJ2-1, with D perhaps matching TRBD2 (6 bases). The CDR3 has 12 residues. Germline-derived CDR1 and CDR2 are WNHNN and SYGVQD (reference sequence). The ends were cut back, 6 bases at V and 8 bases at J, with 11 bases in the middle. CDR3 in amino acids: CASREGHDEQFF. The CDR3 DNA reads TGCGCCAGCAGGGAGGGGCACGATGAGCAGTTCTTC.

This clone was recorded a few times. J is TRBJ1-2 and V is TRBV30; no reliable D call. CDR1 and CDR2 (germline): GTSNPN, SVGIG (reference sequence). This CDR3 spans 11 amino acids. With 1 base removed from V and 7 bases from J, the gap between germline ends came to 7 bases. The DNA of the CDR3 is TGTGCCTGGAGTGATTACGGTGGCTACACCTTC. This sequence encodes CAWSDYGGYTF.

This clone appeared a few times. CDR3 amino acids: CASSPGLAGVGEQFF. The CDR3 bases are TGTGCCAGCAGCCCGGGACTAGCGGGAGTCGGTGAGCAGTTCTTC. The chain joins TRBV7-8 to TRBJ2-1, with 14 bases identical to TRBD2. Per the germline V gene, CDR1 is SGHVS and CDR2 is FQNEAQ. CDR3 length: 15 residues. The trim removed 5 bases at V and 9 bases at J, leaving 6 bases unmatched.

This chain connects TRBV5-1 to TRBJ2-7, with D maybe TRBD1 (6 bases). Germline CDR1 and CDR2: SGHRS and YFSETQ. The CDR3 is made up of 13 amino acids. V was trimmed by 2 bases and J by 6 bases, leaving 12 bases between them. CDR3: CASSFEEGGEQYF. The CDR3 region has the DNA TGCGCCAGCAGCTTTGAGGAAGGGGGCGAGCAGTACTTC.

This clone was detected only a few times. The chain employs TRBV30 and TRBJ1-4; D is ambiguous. CDR3 size: 10 residues. Germline CDR1 reads GTSNPN; CDR2 reads SVGIG (reference sequence). Trimming stripped 1 base from V and 12 bases from J, with 6 bases between. CDR3 amino acids: CAWSAGELFF. DNA for the CDR3: TGTGCCTGGAGTGCCGGGGAACTGTTTTTT.

This clone was found a few times. The chain is built from TRBV9 and TRBJ2-5, with 8 bases lining up with TRBD2. The CDR3 loop spans 16 amino acids. J lost 2 bases, V lost 0 bases, and 6 bases had no gene match. Germline V gives CDR1 SGDLS, CDR2 YYNGEE. The CDR3 sequence: CASSVASQRGQETQYF. For the CDR3, the DNA is TGTGCCAGCAGCGTAGCTTCCCAGCGGGGGCAAGAGACCCAGTACTTC.

The rearrangement uses TRBV4-3 and TRBJ1-1; no clear D. The germline V and J ends were trimmed by 1 base and 8 bases, with 14 bases remaining between them. Germline V gives CDR1 LGHNA, CDR2 YSLEER. This CDR3 is 14 amino acids long. CDR3 loop: CASSQVSDTTEAFF. In DNA form, the CDR3 reads TGCGCCAGCAGCCAAGTATCCGACACGACAGAAGCTTTCTTT.

This clone was observed a few times. CDR3: CSVEDPLIGGLCV. CDR3 nucleotide sequence: TGCAGCGTTGAAGATCCGTTAATAGGTGGACTGTGCGTC. The chain employs TRBV29-1 and TRBJ2-7; maybe TRBD2 (5 bases). Germline V gene sequence: CDR1 SQVTM, CDR2 ANQGSEA. The CDR3 is 13 residues long.

This clone turned up a few times. The chain couples TRBV2 to TRBJ2-1, with TRBD2 identical over 13 bases. J was trimmed by 3 bases and V by 7 bases; bases with no gene match: 6. This CDR3 spans 16 amino acids. Germline values: CDR1 SNHLY, CDR2 FYNNEI. The CDR3 DNA reads as TGTGCCAGCACCGGTCGACTAGCGGGAGGCTACAATGAGCAGTTCTTC. Protein product: CASTGRLAGGYNEQFF. Full variable domain (rest looked up from reference TRBV2 and TRBJ2-1): EPEVTQTPSHQVTQMGQEVILRCVPISNHLYFYWYRQILGQKVEFLVSFYNNEISEKSEIFDDQFSVERPDGSNFTLKIRSTKLEDSAMYFCASTGRLAGGYNEQFFGPGTRLTVL.

The J gene is TRBJ1-1, the V gene TRBV30; the D gene is possibly TRBD1 (5 bases). The CDR3 has 13 residues. The ends were cut back, 2 bases at V and 1 base at J, with 8 bases in the middle. Germline CDR1 reads GTSNPN; CDR2 reads SVGIG (reference sequence). The CDR3 bases are TGTGCCTGGAGTACCGACAGGAACACTGAAGCTTTCTTT. Protein sequence: CAWSTDRNTEAFF.

There are a few counts of this clone. The chain joins TRBV7-2 to TRBJ2-7, with D perhaps TRBD2 (6 bases). V lost 4 bases, J lost 1 base, and 26 bases lay in between. Germline V lookup: CDR1 SGHTA, CDR2 FQGNSA. The CDR3 has 19 amino acids. CDR3 residues: CASSSRGSGSRTRSYEQYF. The CDR3 DNA reads TGTGCCAGCAGCTCTCGAGGCAGCGGGTCCAGGACTCGTTCCTACGAGCAGTACTTC.

This sequence joins TRBV28 and TRBJ2-4; tentative D call: TRBD2 (6 bases). The ends were cut back, 4 bases at V and 6 bases at J, with 16 bases in the middle. CDR3 length: 15 residues. Germline V gene sequence: CDR1 MDHEN, CDR2 SYDVKM. The CDR3: CASSSVGGGPNIQYF. For the CDR3, the DNA is TGTGCCAGCAGTTCTGTTGGAGGAGGGCCAAACATTCAGTACTTC. The full variable domain, completed using reference TRBV28 and TRBJ2-4, is DVKVTQSSRYLVKRTGEKVFLECVQDMDHENMFWYRQDPGLGLRLIYFSYDVKMKEKGDIPEGYSVSREKKERFSLILESASTNQTSMYLCASSSVGGGPNIQYFGAGTRLSVL.

The chain employs TRBV19 and TRBJ1-1; D remains unclear. The germline CDR1 and CDR2 sequences are LNHDA and SQIVND (reference sequence). The length of the CDR3 is 12 residues. V was shortened by 0 bases and J by 11 bases, with 10 bases between the two germline ends. CDR3 region: CASSIEGGNAFF. In DNA form, the CDR3 reads TGTGCCAGTAGTATAGAAGGAGGGAACGCTTTCTTT. Looking up the rest from reference TRBV19 and TRBJ1-1 gives the full variable domain: DGGITQSPKYLFRKEGQNVTLSCEQNLNHDAMYWYRQDPGQGLRLIYYSQIVNDFQKGDIAEGYSVSREKKESFPLTVTSAQKNPTAFYLCASSIEGGNAFFGQGTRLTVV.

This clone was observed a few times. The J gene is TRBJ2-7, the V gene TRBV18; 14 positions agree with TRBD2. Germline V CDR1 and CDR2: KGHSH, LQKENI. The CDR3 has 18 residues. The J segment lost 0 bases and the V segment lost 0 bases, leaving 4 bases of the junction unmatched. For the CDR3, the DNA is TGTGCCAGCTCACCACCTGGACTAGCGGGAGGATACTCCTACGAGCAGTACGTC. Its protein product is CASSPPGLAGGYSYEQYV.

On this clone: An end of the junction differs from the germline gene, which may be a read error. This chain's CDR3 is CARRLQGHYGYTF. The DNA for the CDR3 is TGTGCCCGGAGGTTACAGGGGCACTATGGCTACACCTTC. The V gene is TRBV30, the J gene TRBJ1-2; 7 bases fit TRBD1. The CDR3 extends over 13 amino acids. Germline-derived CDR1 and CDR2 are GTSNPN and SVGIG (reference sequence).

As regards this clone: Other DNA variants within this sample encode the same CDR3. The V gene is TRBV11-2, the J gene TRBJ2-3; 11 positions match TRBD2. Germline V gene lookup returns CDR1 SGHAT and CDR2 FQNNGV. V lost 5 bases to trimming and J lost 1 base; unmatched junction nucleotides: 2. The CDR3 is 15 amino acids. The CDR3 DNA is TGTGCCAGCAGCCTACTAGCGGGAGGCACAGATACGCAGTATTTT. Protein sequence: CASSLLAGGTDTQYF.

This clone was observed many times. The rearrangement uses TRBV7-9 and TRBJ2-5; a possible D gene is TRBD1 (6 bases). Trimming left V 0 bases short and J 4 bases short, with 6 bases between. Germline V gene lookup returns CDR1 SEHNR and CDR2 FQNEAQ (reference sequence). The CDR3 length is 13 residues. The CDR3 DNA reads as TGTGCCAGCAGCTTAGCAGGGGGAGAGACCCAGTACTTC. It codes for CASSLAGGETQYF.

This clone turned up a few times. J is TRBJ1-2 and V is TRBV18; D might be TRBD1 (5 bases). Trimming cost V 4 bases and J 2 bases, with 8 bases left between them. The CDR3 runs to 13 residues. Germline V gives CDR1 KGHSH, CDR2 LQKENI. The CDR3 DNA follows: TGTGCCAGCTCACGGGGGGAGAACTATGGCTACACCTTC. This encodes CASSRGENYGYTF. Full variable domain (rest looked up from reference TRBV18 and TRBJ1-2): NAGVMQNPRHLVRRRGQEARLRCSPMKGHSHVYWYRQLPEEGLKFMVYLQKENIIDESGMPKERFSAEFPKEGPSILRIQQVVRGDSAAYFCASSRGENYGYTFGSGTRLTVV.

The genes are TRBV2 and TRBJ1-1; D remains unclear. V lost 8 bases to trimming and J lost 10 bases, with 17 bases between them. This CDR3 contains 12 residues. Germline-derived CDR1 and CDR2 are SNHLY and FYNNEI. CDR3 protein: CASGKRPEGAFF. CDR3 DNA: TGTGCCAGCGGGAAGAGGCCGGAGGGAGCTTTCTTT.

V and J are TRBV28 and TRBJ1-1, with 7 bases that match TRBD1. V was clipped by 5 bases and J by 8 bases; unmatched bases: 5. The germline gives CDR1 MDHEN, CDR2 SYDVKM. The CDR3 consists of 12 residues. The CDR3 protein is CASSRDRDEAFF. The CDR3 DNA reads as TGTGCCAGCAGTCGCGACAGGGACGAAGCTTTCTTT.

In this sample, this clone turned up a few times. The rearrangement joins TRBV19 to TRBJ2-7; TRBD1 agrees at 10 bases. With 6 bases clipped from V and 5 bases from J, the junction kept 10 bases outside the gene matches. The CDR3 spans 15 residues. Germline V lookup: CDR1 LNHDA, CDR2 SQIVND (reference sequence). The chain's CDR3 is CASRPPGQGFHEQYF. The CDR3, as DNA: TGTGCCAGTAGACCCCCGGGACAGGGGTTTCACGAGCAGTACTTC.